These 22 T cell receptor beta chains were all obtained from the same sample, sequenced in a study of tissue T cells after allogeneic stem cell transplantation. Time point of the sample: mouse harvest day 7 after allogeneic transplant. The graft held 10^6 splenic CD5+ T cells and 10^7 T-cell-depleted bone marrow cells. Sequencing used immunoSEQ multiplex PCR; TCRdb keeps in-frame clones, though not all of them. In the table there are thousands of clones, 42% of which are singletons. Sequencing was done on a sample of skin. These receptors were collected from a female BALB/c mouse given C57BL/6 T cells with graft-versus-host disease after an allogeneic hematopoietic cell transplant.

This clone has just a few counts. Mouse names are used for the genes. The read ends 1 residue early relative to the CDR3; the germline J gene fills the gap. This sample also contains other DNA sequences that code for the same CDR3. The chain is built from TRBV26 and TRBJ2-5; D call uncertain. Germline CDR1 KGHPV, CDR2 FQNQEV (reference sequence). The CDR3 covers 13 residues. Trimming removed 4 bases from V and 0 bases from J, with 5 bases in between. The CDR3 protein is CASSRNNQDTQYF. CDR3 DNA, as far as it was read: TGTGCCAGCAGTCGCAATAACCAAGACACCCAGTAC.

This clone occurred once. Mouse gene names apply. The read ends 1 residue before the CDR3 terminus; that terminus is restored from the germline J gene. This chain links TRBV13-3 with TRBJ1-1; TRBD1 matches at 7 bases. CDR1 is NNHDY and CDR2 is SYVADS in the germline V gene. The CDR3 runs to 13 residues. V was pared by 4 bases and J by 1 base, with 1 base of the junction left unmatched. CDR3 protein: CASSWDRNTEVFF. The covered CDR3 bases are TGTGCCAGCAGTTGGGACAGAAACACAGAAGTCTTC.

A remark on this clone: Gene names refer to mouse genes. The read ends 1 residue before the CDR3 terminus; that terminus is restored from the germline J gene. This chain joins TRBV26 and TRBJ2-5; D possibly corresponds to TRBD1 (5 bases). Germline CDR1 KGHPV, CDR2 FQNQEV (reference sequence). V was shortened by 3 bases and J by 0 bases, with 7 bases between the two germline ends. The length of the CDR3 is 14 residues. The CDR3 sequence is CASSLDSNQDTQYF. The CDR3 DNA, read in part, is TGTGCCAGCAGTCTCGACAGCAACCAAGACACCCAGTAC.

Comment on this clone: Mouse gene names apply. The read terminates 1 residue ahead of where the CDR3 ends, so the germline J gene completes it. The V call is TRBV13-3, the J call TRBJ1-5; no clear D gene. This CDR3 comprises 15 residues. Germline loops: CDR1 NNHDY, CDR2 SYVADS. Trimming removed 0 bases at V and 0 bases at J, with 7 bases between. CDR3 bases read: TGTGCCAGCAGTGATGTCACGTATAACAACCAGGCTCCGCTT. Translating gives CASSDVTYNNQAPL. The complete CDR3 sequence is CASSDVTYNNQAPLF.

As regards this clone: Genes and germline come from the mouse. Read sequence stops 1 residue before the CDR3 end, and the germline J gene provides the missing end. The chain recombines TRBV15 with TRBJ2-2, with TRBD2 matching 8 bases. J lost 4 bases, V lost 3 bases, and 1 base had no gene match. The CDR3 is 14 residues long. The germline gives CDR1 SGHND, CDR2 FRSKSL. CDR3 amino acids: CASSLTGATGQLYF. CDR3 DNA, as far as it was read: TGTGCCAGCAGTTTGACTGGGGCCACCGGGCAGCTCTAC.

As for this clone: Gene and germline names: mouse. With the read ending 1 residue before the CDR3 end, the germline J gene is used to fill in that end. The chain has TRBV31 and TRBJ2-4; the match to TRBD2 covers 11 bases. V shed 0 bases and J 0 bases; nucleotides not matched to a gene: 2. Germline V gene sequence: CDR1 GKSSPN, CDR2 SITVG. The CDR3 is 16 residues long. Here the CDR3 reads CAWSLRTGGSQNTLYF. The CDR3 bases that were read are TGTGCCTGGAGTCTCCGGACTGGGGGGAGTCAAAACACCTTGTAC.

Worth noting for this clone: Genes and germline come from the mouse. Sequencing ends 1 residue short of the CDR3 end; the germline J gene provides the rest. This chain joins TRBV5 and TRBJ2-1; 9 positions agree with TRBD2. The CDR3 runs 15 residues. V shed 0 bases and J 3 bases; nucleotides not matched to a gene: 0. Germline V gives CDR1 LGHNA, CDR2 YNLKQL (reference sequence). The CDR3 reads CASSQDWGGYAEQFF. Incomplete CDR3 DNA: TGTGCCAGCAGCCAAGACTGGGGGGGCTATGCTGAGCAGTTC.

As concerns this clone: The germline and genes are mouse ones. The sequence runs out 1 residue before the end of the CDR3; the remainder is reconstructed from the germline J gene. The rearrangement links TRBV26 to TRBJ1-2; D remains ambiguous. Trimming stripped 5 bases from V and 0 bases from J, with 7 bases between. Germline CDR1 and CDR2: KGHPV and FQNQEV (reference sequence). This CDR3 comprises 13 residues. The CDR3 DNA, read in part, is TGTGCCAGCAGTTGGGATGCAAACTCCGACTACACC. This encodes CASSWDANSDYT. In full, the CDR3 reads CASSWDANSDYTF. The full variable domain, with the rest looked up from reference TRBV26 and TRBJ1-2, is NSKVIQTPRYLVKGQGQKAKMRCIPEKGHPVVFWYQQNKNNEFKFLINFQNQEVLQQIDMTEKRFSAECPSNSPCSLEIQSSEAGDSALYLCASSWDANSDYTFGSGTRLLVI.

With respect to this clone: The genes and germline here are from mouse. The sequence runs out 1 residue before the end of the CDR3; the remainder is reconstructed from the germline J gene. The chain carries TRBV14 and TRBJ1-3; unclear D gene. Germline values: CDR1 SGHDT, CDR2 FRDEAV. The CDR3 is 13 amino acids. The V end lost 2 bases, the J end lost 0 bases, and 3 bases lay between the germline ends. CDR3 bases read: TGTGCCAGCAGTTTGAATTCTGGAAATACGCTCTAT. It encodes CASSLNSGNTLY. The whole CDR3 region reads CASSLNSGNTLYF.

Worth noting for this clone: The listed genes are named as in mouse. The read comes to an end 1 residue before the CDR3 does, leaving the germline J gene to fill in the end. The genes are TRBV1 and TRBJ1-1; D gene uncertain. V was clipped by 0 bases and J by 8 bases, with 7 bases between them. Germline loops: CDR1 NSQYPW, CDR2 LRSPGD (reference sequence). The CDR3 has 12 amino acids. Partial CDR3 DNA: TGCACCTGCAGTGCAGAGATCGGGGAAGTCTTC. It translates to CTCSAEIGEVF. The full-length CDR3 reads as CTCSAEIGEVFF.

This clone was counted between two and nine times. Gene names are the mouse ones. The CDR3 end falls 1 residue outside the read, so it is completed with the germline J gene. The rearrangement joins TRBV26 to TRBJ2-7; D is ambiguous. Germline assignment: CDR1 KGHPV and CDR2 FQNQEV (reference sequence). This CDR3 is 14 amino acids long. With 0 bases removed from V and 0 bases from J, the gap between germline ends came to 6 bases. The part of the CDR3 DNA that was read is TGTGCCAGCAGTCTGTCGACCAGCTCCTATGAACAGTAC. Amino acid sequence: CASSLSTSSYEQY. The complete CDR3 reads CASSLSTSSYEQYF.

Comments on this clone: Mouse gene names apply. The read ends 1 residue shy of where the CDR3 ends; the end is completed using the germline J gene. This chain uses TRBV26 with TRBJ1-1; 7 bases are shared with TRBD1. V dropped 8 bases and J dropped 0; count of bases not matched to a gene: 3. The CDR3 is made up of 13 amino acids. Germline V gives CDR1 KGHPV, CDR2 FQNQEV (reference sequence). The CDR3 spells CASWGQTNTEVFF. CDR3 DNA (partial): TGTGCCAGCTGGGGACAGACAAACACAGAAGTCTTC.

Concerning this clone itself: Genes and germline are mouse. The read stops 1 residue short of the end of the CDR3; the missing end is completed from the germline J gene. The chain employs TRBV26 and TRBJ1-3, with D uncertain. The germline gives CDR1 KGHPV, CDR2 FQNQEV (reference sequence). The CDR3 contains 13 residues. With 4 bases removed from V and 0 bases from J, the gap between germline ends came to 4 bases. CDR3 DNA, as far as it was read: TGTGCCAGCAGTCAGTCTTCTGGAAATACGCTCTAT. This encodes CASSQSSGNTLY. The whole CDR3 protein is CASSQSSGNTLYF.

A word on this clone: Mouse names are used for the genes. The CDR3 extends 1 residue past the end of the read, so its final part is completed from the germline J gene. V is TRBV12-2 and J is TRBJ2-3, with D perhaps matching TRBD2 (6 bases). The CDR3 totals 14 residues. Looked up from germline, CDR1 is SGHLS and CDR2 is HYDKME. V gave up 2 bases and J gave up 3 bases, with 11 bases separating them. The CDR3 bases that were read are TGTGCCAGCTCTCCCTCGACTGGCGCAGAAACGCTGTAT. Amino acid sequence: CASSPSTGAETLY. The whole CDR3 protein is CASSPSTGAETLYF.

This clone turned up a few times. Gene names and germline refer to mouse. The read terminates 1 residue before the CDR3 end, so the remaining end is supplied by the germline J gene. The chain combines TRBV13-1 with TRBJ2-2, with D possibly matching TRBD1 (6 bases). The CDR3 has 13 residues. V lost 4 bases to trimming and J lost 4 bases, with 8 bases between them. Germline lookup yields CDR1 NSHNY and CDR2 SYGAGN. The sequenced CDR3 bases are TGTGCCAGCAGTTCAGGGGCCACCGGGCAGCTCTAC. Its protein is CASSSGATGQLY. The full CDR3 is CASSSGATGQLYF.

Notes on this clone: The gene symbols are mouse symbols. The CDR3 end lies 1 residue beyond the end of the read and is filled in from the germline J gene. The V gene is TRBV1, the J gene TRBJ2-3, with 12 bases matching TRBD2. CDR1 is NSQYPW and CDR2 is LRSPGD in the germline V gene (reference sequence). V lost 3 bases and J lost 6; bases outside the gene matches: 1. CDR3 length: 14 amino acids. CDR3 DNA, as far as it was read: TGCACCTGCAGTGCGGGGACTGGGGGGGAAACGCTGTAT. Amino acid sequence: CTCSAGTGGETLY. The CDR3 reads in full as CTCSAGTGGETLYF.

This clone has just a few counts. Gene names and germline refer to mouse. The sequenced fragment ends 1 residue before the CDR3 boundary, so the rest is inferred from the germline J gene. The rearrangement joins TRBV26 to TRBJ1-4; 7 nucleotides line up with TRBD1. The germline CDR1 and CDR2 sequences are KGHPV and FQNQEV (reference sequence). V shed 3 bases and J 0 bases; nucleotides not matched to a gene: 1. The CDR3 spans 15 residues. The covered CDR3 bases are TGTGCCAGCAGTCTTACAGGGGTTTCCAACGAAAGATTATTT. Amino acid sequence: CASSLTGVSNERLF. The complete CDR3 reads CASSLTGVSNERLFF. The full variable domain, with the rest looked up from reference TRBV26 and TRBJ1-4, is NSKVIQTPRYLVKGQGQKAKMRCIPEKGHPVVFWYQQNKNNEFKFLINFQNQEVLQQIDMTEKRFSAECPSNSPCSLEIQSSEAGDSALYLCASSLTGVSNERLFFGHGTKLSVL.

A remark on this clone: Gene labels here are mouse ones. The CDR3 goes on 1 residue after the read ends, and that part is filled in from the germline J gene. The V gene is TRBV23, the J gene TRBJ2-2. The CDR3 is 15 residues long. CDR1 and CDR2 from the germline V gene are KGHTA and FQNQQP. CDR3 region: CSSSQSRGGTGQLYF. The part of the CDR3 DNA that was read is TGCTCCAGCAGTCAATCGAGAGGGGGGACCGGGCAGCTCTAC.

A word on this clone: Genes and germline come from the mouse. Coverage ceases 1 residue before the CDR3 finishes, and the germline J gene fills in the end. This rearrangement joins TRBV3 to TRBJ1-2; no firm D call. Germline CDR1 and CDR2: SNHLY and FYNGKV (reference sequence). Between the trimmed V and J ends, which lost 5 bases and 0 bases, there was a span of 4 bases. The CDR3 loop spans 12 amino acids. The DNA read from the CDR3 is TGTGCCAGCAGCCACACAAACTCCGACTACACC. This sequence encodes CASSHTNSDYT. The whole CDR3 reads CASSHTNSDYTF.

Comment on this clone: Mouse gene names and germline throughout. The read halts 1 residue ahead of the CDR3 end, with the missing end drawn from the germline J gene. This sequence joins TRBV13-2 and TRBJ2-4, with a weak D call TRBD2 (7 bases). V was trimmed by 2 bases and J by 8 bases, leaving 12 bases between them. The CDR3 spans 13 residues. Germline CDR1 reads NNHNN; CDR2 reads SYGAGS (reference sequence). CDR3 sequence: CASGEGGRGTLYF. The CDR3 DNA, read in part, is TGTGCCAGCGGTGAAGGGGGGCGGGGCACCTTGTAC.

This clone showed up just a few times. Gene and germline names: mouse. Read coverage stops 1 residue before the CDR3 terminus; the germline J gene supplies the remainder. The chain uses TRBV15 and TRBJ2-2, with D uncertain. Germline V lookup: CDR1 SGHND, CDR2 FRSKSL. CDR3 length equals 14 residues. The germline V and J ends were trimmed by 1 base and 1 base, with 4 bases remaining between them. CDR3 sequence reads: CASSLGGNTGQLYF. The CDR3 DNA, read in part, is TGTGCCAGCAGTTTAGGTGGAAACACCGGGCAGCTCTAC. The variable domain in full, with the rest retrieved from reference TRBV15 and TRBJ2-2, is DAGVTQTPRHEVAEKGQTIILKCEPVSGHNDLFWYRQTKIQGLELLSYFRSKSLMEDGGAFKDRFKAEMLNSSFSTLKIQPTEPKDSAVYLCASSLGGNTGQLYFGEGSKLTVL.

This clone showed up just a few times. Gene names and germline refer to mouse. The read terminates 1 residue before the CDR3 end, so the remaining end is supplied by the germline J gene. This chain joins TRBV23 and TRBJ2-7. Germline values: CDR1 KGHTA, CDR2 FQNQQP. The CDR3 extends over 15 amino acids. CDR3 DNA (partial): TGCTCCAGCAGTCAATCCGGCGGGGGCTCCTATGAACAGTAC. Amino acids: CSSSQSGGGSYEQY. The CDR3 in its entirety is CSSSQSGGGSYEQYF.